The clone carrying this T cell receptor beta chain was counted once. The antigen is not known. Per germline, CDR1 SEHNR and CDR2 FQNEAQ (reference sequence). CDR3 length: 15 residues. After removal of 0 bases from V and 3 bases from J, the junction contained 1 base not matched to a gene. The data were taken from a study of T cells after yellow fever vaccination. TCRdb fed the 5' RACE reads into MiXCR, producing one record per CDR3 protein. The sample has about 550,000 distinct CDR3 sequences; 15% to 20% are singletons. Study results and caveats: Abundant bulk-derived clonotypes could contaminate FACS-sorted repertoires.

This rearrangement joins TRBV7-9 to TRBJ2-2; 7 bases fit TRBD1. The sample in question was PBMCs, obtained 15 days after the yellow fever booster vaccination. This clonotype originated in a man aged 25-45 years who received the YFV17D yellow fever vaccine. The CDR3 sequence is CASSLATGYTGELFF. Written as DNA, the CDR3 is TGTGCCAGCAGCTTAGCGACAGGGTACACCGGGGAGCTGTTTTTT.